Below are 6 T cell receptor beta chains sequenced from a single sample in a study of cytomegalovirus exposure and HLA in healthy donors. The PCR was carried out with 60 Vbeta primers and 13 Jbeta primers. Measured with immunoSEQ multiplex PCR; TCRdb has only the in-frame clones, and not every one. The sample includes about 110,000 clones, roughly 70% of them seen just once. The material sequenced was PBMCs. All receptors derive from a man aged 25-40 years in good health and CMV-seropositive.

This clone was seen only once. This chain uses TRBV6-5 with TRBJ2-5; 11 bases match TRBD2. CDR1 and CDR2 (germline): MNHEY, SVGAGI. CDR3 length: 14 amino acids. J was trimmed by 6 bases and V by 7 bases; bases with no gene match: 7. The CDR3 protein is CASIDTSGRKTQYF. CDR3 in DNA: TGTGCCAGCATCGATACTAGCGGGAGAAAGACCCAGTACTTC.

This chain uses TRBV5-5 with TRBJ1-5; possibly TRBD1 for D (6 bases). Germline CDR1 SGHKS, CDR2 YYEKEE (reference sequence). The CDR3 covers 14 residues. Trimming took off 1 base at V and 5 bases at J, with 10 bases between the two ends. CDR3 bases: TGTGCCAGCAGCTTGATTTCAGGGGATCAGCCCCAGCATTTT. This translates into CASSLISGDQPQHF.

The table lists this clone with a few counts. This rearrangement joins TRBV5-1 to TRBJ2-3; TRBD2 is a possible D gene (5 bases). This CDR3 comprises 14 residues. V gave up 5 bases and J gave up 1 base, with 11 bases separating them. Per the germline V gene, CDR1 is SGHRS and CDR2 is YFSETQ. This chain's CDR3 is CASRGSWGTDTQYF. Written as DNA, the CDR3 is TGCGCCAGCAGGGGGAGCTGGGGCACAGATACGCAGTATTTT.

This clone has more than one count but fewer than ten. This rearrangement joins TRBV7-8 to TRBJ2-3; D gene unclear. Germline CDR1 SGHVS, CDR2 FQNEAQ. V lost 9 bases and J 2 bases, leaving 9 bases between the germline ends. The CDR3 loop spans 12 amino acids. The CDR3 reads CARIEPTDTQYF. In nucleotides, the CDR3 is TGTGCCAGGATAGAACCCACAGATACGCAGTATTTT.

The J gene is TRBJ2-2, the V gene TRBV7-6, with D perhaps TRBD1 (6 bases). This CDR3 comprises 15 residues. Germline assignment: CDR1 SGHVS and CDR2 FNYEAQ. The ends were cut back, 5 bases at V and 4 bases at J, with 14 bases in the middle. The DNA for the CDR3 is TGTGCCAGCAGCCCCCAGGACAGAGCCACCGGGGAGCTGTTTTTT. Translating gives CASSPQDRATGELFF.

The chain carries TRBV5-1 and TRBJ1-1; 9 nucleotides agree with TRBD1. Germline V CDR1 and CDR2: SGHRS, YFSETQ. This CDR3 region has 15 residues. V shed 4 bases, J shed 1 base, and the junction held 5 bases outside the gene matches. In nucleotides, the CDR3 is TGCGCCAGCAGCCCACAGGGGGCGAGGAACACTGAAGCTTTCTTT. This sequence encodes CASSPQGARNTEAFF.